Given below is one T cell receptor beta chain in context. What it binds is not known. This record comes from a study of vaccination and CD4 T cells after COVID-19. About the research overall: Participants received two doses of either BNT162b2 or mRNA-1273 vaccine.

V was trimmed by 5 bases and J by 3 bases, leaving 19 bases between them. The CDR3 totals 17 residues. Germline V CDR1 and CDR2: SGHTA, FQGNSA. Cultured CD4+ T-cell DNA underwent Oncomine TCR Beta short-read sequencing. TCRdb reprocessed the PCR reads with MiXCR, giving one entry per CDR3 protein. The sample lists some 11,000 distinct CDR3 sequences; around a third were seen once. Study findings and constraints: It was observed that, in convalescent patients, a median 86.3% of reactive clones arose only post-vaccination. The study found median SARS-CoV-2-reactive clonotypes rising from roughly 19 to 38, not significantly.

Noted treatment: roughly 10-day PBMC culture with coronavirus spike peptide pools or control peptides (ViraFEST assay). The TCR originated in a human donor who had recovered from COVID-19. Sequences were derived from CD4+ T cells from blood, cultured in vitro, sampled after SARS-CoV-2 vaccination. This sequence joins TRBV7-2 and TRBJ2-2, with D tentatively TRBD2 (6 bases). CDR3 coding DNA: TGTGCCAGCAGCCAAGGACGGCGCGGGGCCCACACCGGGGAGCTGTTTTTT. Translating gives CASSQGRRGAHTGELFF.